These T cell receptor beta chains were read from a single sample in a study of control samples from healthy donors and cancer patients. Produced via immunoSEQ multiplex PCR; TCRdb's table is partial and in-frame only. Among 130,000 to 150,000 clones listed, 92% were seen once. The specimen was blood. These receptors came from a man between 25 and 39 years old in good health. CDR3s include the opening cysteine and the closing phenylalanine or tryptophan. Fields, in order: V gene, clone size, J gene, D gene, CDR3 protein, CDR3 DNA. D genes are given only for firm matches. Only part of the rows carry a size: once, few, many, or a class if the clone is expanded.

V: TRBV29-1; size: NA; J: TRBJ1-1; D: TRBD1; CDR3: CSALGQGREHAEAFF; DNA: TGCAGCGCCCTAGGACAGGGCAGGGAACACGCTGAAGCTTTCTTT
V: TRBV4-1; size: NA; J: TRBJ1-6; D: NA; CDR3: CASSQERLGSPLHF; DNA: TGCGCCAGCAGCCAAGAGAGGTTGGGTTCACCCCTCCACTTT
V: TRBV18; size: NA; J: TRBJ1-2; D: TRBD1; CDR3: CASSPPTGTGTTGYTF; DNA: TGTGCCAGCTCACCACCGACCGGGACAGGTACTACTGGCTACACCTTC
V: TRBV7-2; size: NA; J: TRBJ2-7; D: NA; CDR3: CASSLRQGGTYEQYF; DNA: TGTGCCAGCAGCTTACGACAGGGAGGGACCTACGAGCAGTACTTC
V: TRBV11-2; size: NA; J: TRBJ1-2; D: NA; CDR3: CASSLWDGGGYTF; DNA: TGTGCCAGCAGCTTATGGGACGGGGGTGGCTACACCTTC
V: TRBV7-8; size: NA; J: TRBJ2-1; D: NA; CDR3: CASSLVGSSYNEQFF; DNA: TGTGCCAGCAGCTTAGTGGGGAGCTCCTACAATGAGCAGTTCTTC
V: TRBV7-3; size: NA; J: TRBJ2-5; D: TRBD2; CDR3: CASSLSGLAGGNQETQYF; DNA: TGTGCCAGCAGCTTAAGTGGGCTAGCGGGAGGGAACCAAGAGACCCAGTACTTC
V: TRBV7-2; size: once; J: TRBJ2-1; D: NA; CDR3: CASSPLRDSRFNEQFF; DNA: TGTGCCAGCAGCCCCCTACGGGACTCCCGATTCAATGAGCAGTTCTTC
V: TRBV6-5; size: NA; J: TRBJ1-6; D: NA; CDR3: CASSYQGHLNSPLHF; DNA: TGTGCCAGCAGTTACCAGGGACACCTTAATTCACCCCTCCACTTT
V: TRBV28; size: NA; J: TRBJ2-2; D: NA; CDR3: CASSGSSTGELFF; DNA: TGTGCCAGCAGCGGGAGTAGCACCGGGGAGCTGTTTTTT
V: TRBV7-2; size: NA; J: TRBJ1-2; D: NA; CDR3: CASSLAAGNYGYTF; DNA: TGTGCCAGCAGCTTAGCAGCAGGGAACTATGGCTACACCTTC